A selection of T cell receptor beta chains follows, all from one sample in a study of blood T cell repertoires in COVID-19. Sequencing was performed with immunoSEQ multiplex PCR; in TCRdb, only in-frame clones are kept and a portion is missing. There are around 150,000 clones in the sample; approximately 86% occur only once, and around 4% lies in the top ten. Sequenced sample: peripheral blood. The origin of the receptors is a woman aged 55 to 70 who had recovered from COVID-19. CDR3s include the opening cysteine and the closing phenylalanine or tryptophan. Fields, in order: J gene, V gene, D gene, CDR3 protein, CDR3 DNA. D genes are given only for firm matches.

TRBJ2-2 | TRBV28 | TRBD1 | CASTLTGGTGELFF | TGTGCCAGCACGCTTACAGGGGGGACCGGGGAGCTGTTTTTT
TRBJ2-1 | TRBV7-2 | TRBD2 | CASSLGLAGLDEQFF | TGTGCCAGCAGCTTAGGTCTAGCGGGGTTGGATGAGCAGTTCTTC
TRBJ1-1 | TRBV6-5 | TRBD1 | CASRRTGGDEAFF | TGTGCCAGCAGGAGGACAGGGGGGGATGAAGCTTTCTTT
TRBJ2-3 | TRBV7-4 | TRBD1 | CASRPPGQGKHTQYF | TGTGCCAGCAGGCCGCCGGGACAGGGGAAACATACGCAGTATTTT
TRBJ1-2 | TRBV4-3 | . | CASSQEQGGNYGYTF | TGCGCCAGCAGCCAAGAGCAGGGAGGCAACTATGGCTACACCTTC
TRBJ1-4 | TRBV11-2 | . | CASSAQTGREKLFF | TGTGCCAGCAGCGCACAGACGGGGAGGGAAAAACTGTTTTTT
TRBJ1-4 | TRBV7-9 | TRBD1 | CASSLSGTANEKLFF | TGTGCCAGCAGCCTCTCCGGGACAGCTAATGAAAAACTGTTTTTT
TRBJ1-1 | TRBV7-8 | . | CASSLAGSEGLTGAFF | TGTGCCAGCAGCTTAGCGGGGTCAGAGGGATTAACCGGCGCTTTCTTT
TRBJ1-2 | TRBV2 | TRBD1 | CASSPMGQSLLGYTF | TGTGCCAGCAGTCCCATGGGACAGAGCCTCTTGGGCTACACCTTC
TRBJ2-3 | TRBV11-2 | . | CASAGQGSPDTQYF | TGTGCCAGCGCTGGGCAGGGGTCTCCAGATACGCAGTATTTT